One sample yielded the 16 T cell receptor beta chains listed below, sequenced in a study of blood T cells in healthy people across ages. Primed by a sample-barcoded 5' primer and a J-beta primer mix, a second PCR proceeded for 7 to 11 cycles. One entry per CDR3 protein results from TCRdb running MiXCR on the 5' RACE reads. The data contain around 1,900,000 distinct CDR3 sequences, 35% to 50% of them seen just once; the ten biggest clones take up 23%. Sequencing was done on a sample of blood. All receptors derive from a human donor in good health.

The genes are TRBV28 and TRBJ1-2; TRBD1 matches at 8 bases. Germline-derived CDR1 and CDR2 are MDHEN and SYDVKM. CDR3 length: 17 residues. V lost 1 base and J lost 6; bases outside the gene matches: 13. CDR3 loop: CASSLSPALTGGNGYTF. CDR3 DNA sequence: TGTGCCAGCAGTTTATCGCCCGCTTTAACAGGGGGAAATGGCTACACCTTC.

The gene calls are TRBV6-6 and TRBJ2-1; TRBD2 aligns across 8 bases. The CDR3 length is 14 residues. J lost 9 bases, V lost 6 bases, and 10 bases had no gene match. Per germline, CDR1 MNHNY and CDR2 SVGAGI (reference sequence). In nucleotides, the CDR3 is TGTGCCAGCAGAAAAGCGGGGGACCTTGGTGAGCAGTTCTTC. Translated, it gives CASRKAGDLGEQFF.

This clonotype was seen a few times. The V and J genes are TRBV28 and TRBJ2-5; no definite D call. The CDR3 sequence is 16 residues long. Germline CDR1 MDHEN, CDR2 SYDVKM. V dropped 3 bases and J dropped 3 bases, with 17 bases sitting between them. For the CDR3, the DNA is TGTGCCAGCAGTTTCATAGGAGTTCCCTTCAAAGAGACCCAGTACTTC. This codes for CASSFIGVPFKETQYF.

J is TRBJ2-5 and V is TRBV4-1, with TRBD2 matching over 8 bases. V lost 1 base and J lost 4; bases outside the gene matches: 11. Germline V gene data show CDR1 as MGHRA and CDR2 as YSYEKL. The CDR3 has 17 residues. CDR3 nucleotide sequence: TGCGCCAGCAGCCAAGGGAAGGGACTAGAAAAAAGAGAGACCCAGTACTTC. This codes for CASSQGKGLEKRETQYF.

This clonotype was observed a handful of times. The V call is TRBV20-1, the J call TRBJ2-7, with 8 positions matching TRBD1. V shed 3 bases, J shed 0 bases, and the junction held 4 bases outside the gene matches. CDR3 length: 14 amino acids. CDR1 is DFQATT and CDR2 is SNEGSKA in the germline V gene (reference sequence). The CDR3 loop is CSASGQGGSYEQYF. The CDR3 DNA is TGCAGTGCTAGTGGACAGGGTGGCTCCTACGAGCAGTACTTC.

CDR3 in DNA: TGTGCCAGCAGCCTTACAGGGGGAACATCGGAAGCTTTCTTT. This sequence encodes CASSLTGGTSEAFF. The gene calls are TRBV7-3 and TRBJ1-1; 8 bases are shared with TRBD1. Germline CDR1 and CDR2: SGHTA and FQGTGA. The CDR3 has 14 residues. Trimming removed 5 bases from V and 8 bases from J; junction bases left unmatched: 10.

The chain links TRBV3-1 to TRBJ2-7; 7 bases fit TRBD1. Looked up from germline, CDR1 is LGHDT and CDR2 is YNNKEL (reference sequence). Trimming took 4 bases from V and 0 from J; bases not matched to a gene: 12. The CDR3 has 17 amino acids. DNA of the CDR3: TGTGCCAGCAGCCGCACTTCGACAGGGAGTGGCTCCTACGAGCAGTACTTC. Its protein is CASSRTSTGSGSYEQYF.

This rearrangement joins TRBV11-1 to TRBJ2-1, with 9 bases lining up with TRBD2. Germline V CDR1 and CDR2: SGHAT, FQDESV (reference sequence). CDR3 size: 15 residues. Trimming took 4 bases from V and 4 from J; bases not matched to a gene: 5. CDR3 sequence (DNA): TGTGCCAGCAGCTCAAGACTAGCGGCATACAATGAGCAGTTCTTC. Amino acids: CASSSRLAAYNEQFF.

The rearrangement links TRBV7-9 to TRBJ1-1; tentatively, D is TRBD1 (5 bases). Germline-derived CDR1 and CDR2 are SEHNR and FQNEAQ (reference sequence). V lost 4 bases to trimming and J lost 1 base, with 19 bases between them. This CDR3 region has 17 residues. The CDR3 is CASSSRGAGRWNTEAFF. CDR3 nucleotides: TGTGCCAGCAGCTCACGCGGGGCAGGGCGTTGGAACACTGAAGCTTTCTTT.

This sequence joins TRBV7-9 and TRBJ1-2; maybe TRBD1 (5 bases). Trimming left V 5 bases short and J 4 bases short, with 17 bases between. CDR3 length: 15 residues. Germline CDR1 SEHNR, CDR2 FQNEAQ (reference sequence). DNA of the CDR3: TGTGCCAGCAGCCCCTCACTGGGACCGAGCTATGGCTACACCTTC. This translates into CASSPSLGPSYGYTF. The full variable domain, rest sourced from reference TRBV7-9 and TRBJ1-2, is DTGVSQNPRHKITKRGQNVTFRCDPISEHNRLYWYRQTLGQGPEFLTYFQNEAQLEKSRLLSDRFSAERPKGSFSTLEIQRTEQGDSAMYLCASSPSLGPSYGYTFGSGTRLTVV.

The rearrangement joins TRBV10-3 to TRBJ2-3, with D perhaps being TRBD1 or TRBD2 (6 bases each). Trimming left V 2 bases short and J 0 bases short, with 12 bases between. The CDR3 extends over 16 amino acids. The germline gives CDR1 ENHRY, CDR2 SYGVKD. This chain's CDR3 is CAISERGAESTDTQYF. The CDR3 DNA follows: TGTGCCATCAGTGAGAGGGGGGCAGAGAGCACAGATACGCAGTATTTT.

The rearrangement joins TRBV20-1 to TRBJ1-2; D unresolved. CDR3 length equals 12 residues. Between the trimmed V and J ends, which lost 6 bases and 2 bases, there was a span of 10 bases. CDR1 is DFQATT and CDR2 is SNEGSKA in the germline V gene (reference sequence). The CDR3 region has the DNA TGCAGTGCGCCGACGATAAACTATGGCTACACCTTC. Protein product: CSAPTINYGYTF.

The chain combines TRBV4-1 with TRBJ2-7; perhaps D is TRBD1 or TRBD2 (5 bases each). CDR1 is MGHRA, CDR2 YSYEKL, per germline. The CDR3 spans 14 residues. V shed 2 bases and J shed 2 bases, with 10 bases lying between them. The CDR3 sequence is CASSQWGITYEQYF. The CDR3 nucleotides are TGCGCCAGCAGCCAATGGGGGATAACCTACGAGCAGTACTTC.

The rearrangement links TRBV12-3 or TRBV12-4 to TRBJ2-3; 9 nucleotides line up with TRBD1. The V and J ends lost 4 bases and 5 bases, in that order; junction bases with no gene match: 4. The CDR3 sequence is 14 residues long. CDR3 region: CASSSGQGEDTQYF. The CDR3 nucleotides read TGTGCCAGCAGTTCGGGACAGGGTGAAGATACGCAGTATTTT.

The chain recombines TRBV20-1 with TRBJ2-5; 12 positions agree with TRBD2. The CDR3 runs 16 residues. Losses at the gene ends were 5 bases for V and 5 bases for J; bases not matched to a gene: 12. The germline V gene has CDR1 DFQATT and CDR2 SNEGSKA (reference sequence). This CDR3 reads CSAAPPPSGGDETQYF. The CDR3 DNA reads TGCAGTGCTGCGCCCCCTCCTAGCGGGGGGGACGAGACCCAGTACTTC.

This CDR3 is CASSSGQGEPEAFF. DNA of the CDR3: TGTGCCAGCAGCTCAGGACAGGGTGAACCTGAAGCTTTCTTT. The chain employs TRBV7-9 and TRBJ1-1, with TRBD1 matching 8 bases. Germline CDR1 SEHNR, CDR2 FQNEAQ (reference sequence). This CDR3 is 14 amino acids long. With V trimmed by 4 bases and J by 6 bases, 7 bases remained unmatched.